This T cell receptor (beta chain) originates from a study of shared clonotypes between healthy human individuals. Study conclusions and caveats: Few donors limited the genetic and exposure-history diversity represented. Richness estimates generally favored naive over memory subsets.

Trimming removed 4 bases from V and 5 bases from J; junction bases left unmatched: 10. The CDR3 covers 17 residues. CDR1 and CDR2 (germline): PRHDT, FYEKMQ (reference sequence). Points on this clone: The antigen is undetermined.

The repertoire was sequenced with immunoSEQ multiplex PCR; TCRdb's copy has only in-frame clones and lacks some. The table has about 2.4 million clones, roughly 92% seen once. The V call is TRBV13, the J call TRBJ2-2; 10 bases align to TRBD1. This TCR derives from a man aged 18 to 29 in good health. Sample: naive CD4+ T cells sorted from blood. Subset: CD45RA+ positively selected. CDR3 bases: TGTGCCAGCAGCTCGATGGGACAGGGGAGACGAACCGGGGAGCTGTTTTTT. It is translated as CASSSMGQGRRTGELFF.